The clone carrying this T cell receptor (beta chain) came up once. Its antigen remains unknown. These data are taken from a study of T cell responses to AZD1222 COVID-19 vaccine. The study, taken as a whole, reports: Spike-specific TCR breadth and depth rose after two AZD1222 doses. With dominance at 160-218 and 743-854, vaccine-associated CD4 TCRs spanned spike. The study sampled repertoires only after the peak T cell response. Clonal diversity was possibly underestimated; the donors were predominantly white British and more often female.

The CDR3 is 15 residues long. Assay used: immunoSEQ multiplex PCR; TCRdb lists only in-frame clones, some missing. The sample yields under 200,000 clones, 94% seen once. This receptor was taken from an adult in good health. The rearrangement links TRBV12-1 to TRBJ2-3; TRBD2 reflects the table's D call only, with no check against the DNA. TRBV12-1 constitutes a pseudogene. The sample was peripheral blood, taken on day 0 of AZD1222 vaccination. The DNA of the CDR3 is TGTGCCAGCAGCTTTGTTCCCTACCCGGCAGATACGCAGTATTTT. Its translation: CASSFVPYPADTQYF.